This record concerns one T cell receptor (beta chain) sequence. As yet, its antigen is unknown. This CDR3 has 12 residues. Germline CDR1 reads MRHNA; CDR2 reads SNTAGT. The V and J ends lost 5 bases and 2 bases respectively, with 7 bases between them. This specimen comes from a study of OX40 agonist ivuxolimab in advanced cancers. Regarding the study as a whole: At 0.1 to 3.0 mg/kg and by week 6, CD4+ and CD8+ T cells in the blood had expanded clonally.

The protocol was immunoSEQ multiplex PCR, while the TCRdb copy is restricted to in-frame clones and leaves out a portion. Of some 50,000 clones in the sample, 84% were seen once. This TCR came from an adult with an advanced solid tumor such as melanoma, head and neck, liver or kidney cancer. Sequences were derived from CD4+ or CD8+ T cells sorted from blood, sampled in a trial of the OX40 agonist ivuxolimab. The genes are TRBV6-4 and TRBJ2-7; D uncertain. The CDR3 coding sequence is TGTGCCAGCAGTCGAGGACCCTACGAGCAGTACTTC. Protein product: CASSRGPYEQYF.